Listed here are 13 T cell receptor beta chains from one sample, sequenced in a study of control samples from healthy donors and cancer patients. Clones were read by immunoSEQ multiplex PCR, and TCRdb kept only the in-frame ones, dropping some. The sample records 200,000 or so clones, roughly 94% being singletons. The sequenced sample was blood. The receptor source for this set is a man aged 50-59 years in good health.

This sequence joins TRBV21-1 and TRBJ2-5; the table assigns TRBD1, which was not confirmed against the DNA. TRBV21-1 is a recognized pseudogene. The CDR3 is 16 amino acids. In nucleotides, the CDR3 is TGTGCCAGCAGCAATTCCGTGACAGGACCGGAGGAGACCCAGTACTTC. Amino acids: CASSNSVTGPEETQYF.

The CDR3 protein is CSVDLGWKQETQYF. CDR3 DNA: TGCAGCGTTGATCTTGGTTGGAAACAAGAGACCCAGTACTTC. This chain uses TRBV29-1 with TRBJ2-5; D is uncertain. The CDR3 covers 14 residues. Germline V gene sequence: CDR1 SQVTM, CDR2 ANQGSEA. V was trimmed by 3 bases and J by 2 bases, leaving 13 bases between them.

This rearrangement joins TRBV19 to TRBJ1-5, with D possibly TRBD1 on 5 matching bases. The V gene lost 7 bases and the J gene lost 7 bases, with 17 bases spanning the gap. CDR1 and CDR2 (germline): LNHDA, SQIVND (reference sequence). This CDR3 has 14 amino acids. CDR3 nucleotide sequence: TGTGCCAGTACCCGGATTGGGGGAGCACAGCCCCAGCATTTT. Its translation is CASTRIGGAQPQHF. The full variable domain, with the rest looked up from reference TRBV19 and TRBJ1-5, is DGGITQSPKYLFRKEGQNVTLSCEQNLNHDAMYWYRQDPGQGLRLIYYSQIVNDFQKGDIAEGYSVSREKKESFPLTVTSAQKNPTAFYLCASTRIGGAQPQHFGDGTRLSIL.

This chain links TRBV2 with TRBJ2-1; TRBD2 aligns across 9 bases. Trimming took 2 bases from V and 8 from J; bases not matched to a gene: 4. This CDR3 region has 14 residues. Germline V gives CDR1 SNHLY, CDR2 FYNNEI. CDR3 region: CASSELRGGDEQFF. In DNA, the CDR3 is TGTGCCAGCAGTGAACTGCGGGGGGGGGATGAGCAGTTCTTC.

Of note for this clone: Additional DNA sequences in this sample encode the identical CDR3. The chain employs TRBV28 and TRBJ1-2; D uncertain. V lost 4 bases and J lost 2, with 8 bases in between. The CDR3 is 13 residues long. Per the germline V gene, CDR1 is MDHEN and CDR2 is SYDVKM. CDR3 DNA: TGTGCCAGCAGTTCGACCCTCAACTATGGCTACACCTTC. This sequence encodes CASSSTLNYGYTF.

The V call is TRBV27, the J call TRBJ1-5; maybe TRBD1 (6 bases). Germline V CDR1 and CDR2: MNHEY, SMNVEV (reference sequence). V was pared by 5 bases and J by 1 base, with 12 bases between. This CDR3 spans 15 amino acids. CDR3 amino acids: CASSLVQGSNQPQHF. The CDR3, as DNA: TGTGCCAGCAGTCTAGTACAGGGCAGCAATCAGCCCCAGCATTTT.

As to this clone: Other DNA sequences from this sample encode an identical CDR3 as well. This rearrangement joins TRBV5-4 to TRBJ2-6; TRBD1 might be the D (6 bases). The CDR3 has 15 residues. Trimming shortened V by 2 bases and J by 1 base, and 7 bases separated the two germline ends. Germline values: CDR1 SGHNT, CDR2 YYREEE (reference sequence). The CDR3 region has the DNA TGTGCCAGCAGCTTCAGGGGATCTGGGGCCAACGTCCTGACTTTC. Translated: CASSFRGSGANVLTF.

The chain recombines TRBV4-1 with TRBJ1-6; D not resolved. In germline, CDR1 is MGHRA, CDR2 YSYEKL. There are 14 residues in the CDR3. V was clipped by 0 bases and J by 8 bases, with 8 bases between them. The CDR3 region is CASSQDFGDSPLHF. CDR3 sequence (DNA): TGCGCCAGCAGCCAAGATTTTGGCGATTCACCCCTCCACTTT.

The chain recombines TRBV5-1 with TRBJ1-4, with 9 bases lining up with TRBD1. CDR3 length equals 16 residues. Germline CDR1 reads SGHRS; CDR2 reads YFSETQ. After removal of 4 bases from V and 6 bases from J, the junction contained 10 bases not matched to a gene. DNA for the CDR3: TGCGCCAGCAGCCCCACAGGGGGCTCTCGATATGAAAAACTGTTTTTT. This codes for CASSPTGGSRYEKLFF.

CDR3 in DNA: TGTGCCAGCAGCTCGCAAGGGGAGCCTGGGGCCAACGTCCTGACTTTC. Protein product: CASSSQGEPGANVLTF. This rearrangement joins TRBV7-9 to TRBJ2-6; D possibly matches TRBD1 or TRBD2 (5 bases each). The germline gives CDR1 SEHNR, CDR2 FQNEAQ (reference sequence). The V and J ends lost 4 bases and 2 bases respectively, with 12 bases between them. The length of the CDR3 is 16 residues.

The rearrangement uses TRBV19 and TRBJ2-6; 7 bases are a match to TRBD2. This CDR3 spans 20 amino acids. Per the germline V gene, CDR1 is LNHDA and CDR2 is SQIVND (reference sequence). V lost 7 bases, J lost 0 bases, and 18 bases stayed unmatched. The CDR3, as DNA: TGTGCCAGTACCCACGGGGGGTTAGCGGGCTTGAGCTCTGGGGCCAACGTCCTGACTTTC. Its translation is CASTHGGLAGLSSGANVLTF.

The chain couples TRBV5-8 to TRBJ1-5, with D unresolved. The CDR3 extends over 14 amino acids. V was clipped by 2 bases and J by 3 bases, with 9 bases between them. Per germline, CDR1 SGHTS and CDR2 YDEGEE. The CDR3: CASSFHHLNQPQHF. The CDR3 DNA follows: TGTGCCAGCAGCTTTCACCACCTCAATCAGCCCCAGCATTTT.

The V call is TRBV11-2, the J call TRBJ1-5, with a tentative D call TRBD1 (5 bases). Trimming removed 3 bases from V and 1 base from J, with 10 bases in between. Germline CDR1 is SGHAT and CDR2 is FQNNGV. CDR3 length equals 15 residues. Written as DNA, the CDR3 is TGTGCCAGCAGCTTCTCGGGGGTAAGCAATCAGCCCCAGCATTTT. It specifies CASSFSGVSNQPQHF.